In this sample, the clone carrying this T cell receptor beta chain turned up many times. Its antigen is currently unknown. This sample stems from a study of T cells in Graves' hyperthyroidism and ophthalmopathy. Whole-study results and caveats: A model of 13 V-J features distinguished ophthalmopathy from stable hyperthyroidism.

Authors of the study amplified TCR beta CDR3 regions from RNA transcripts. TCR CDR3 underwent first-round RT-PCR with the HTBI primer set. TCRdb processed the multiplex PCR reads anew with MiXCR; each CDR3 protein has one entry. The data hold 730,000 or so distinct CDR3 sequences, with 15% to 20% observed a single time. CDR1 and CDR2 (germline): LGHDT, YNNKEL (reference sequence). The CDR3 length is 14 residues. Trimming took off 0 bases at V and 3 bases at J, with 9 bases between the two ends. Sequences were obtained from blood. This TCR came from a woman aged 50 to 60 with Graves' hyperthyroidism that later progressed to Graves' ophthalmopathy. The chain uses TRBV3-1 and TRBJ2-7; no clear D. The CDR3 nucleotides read TGTGCCAGCAGCCAAGATCGACGGTTCTACGAGCAGTACTTC. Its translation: CASSQDRRFYEQYF.